The 16 T cell receptor beta chains below come from one sample, sequenced in a study of cytomegalovirus exposure and HLA in healthy donors. Measured with immunoSEQ multiplex PCR; TCRdb has only the in-frame clones, and not every one. The sample lists approximately 110,000 clones; almost 90% were seen once. Material for sequencing was PBMCs. Receptors originate from a woman aged 18-30 years in good health and CMV-seronegative.

CDR3 sequence: CASSQEVPGLAGATGELFF. The DNA of the CDR3 is TGCGCCAGCAGCCAAGAAGTCCCGGGGCTAGCGGGAGCAACCGGGGAGCTGTTTTTT. The chain has TRBV4-3 and TRBJ2-2; 10 bases agree with TRBD2. Trimming removed 0 bases from V and 5 bases from J; junction bases left unmatched: 12. The CDR3 is 19 residues long. CDR1 and CDR2 from the germline V gene are LGHNA and YSLEER.

The rearrangement joins TRBV5-6 to TRBJ2-5; 11 nucleotides align to TRBD1. Losses at the gene ends were 3 bases for V and 4 bases for J; bases not matched to a gene: 17. Germline CDR1 is SGHDT and CDR2 is YYEEEE. The CDR3 totals 19 residues. CDR3: CASSSTLGQGAYSGETQYF. CDR3 bases: TGTGCCAGCAGCTCGACGCTCGGACAGGGGGCATACTCGGGAGAGACCCAGTACTTC.

The rearrangement joins TRBV7-6 to TRBJ1-1; the D gene is possibly TRBD1 (5 bases). Germline V CDR1 and CDR2: SGHVS, FNYEAQ. The CDR3 runs to 15 residues. Trimming pared 5 bases from V and 1 base from J, leaving 14 bases between. CDR3 in DNA: TGTGCCAGCAGCCGGAGCCCCACAGGGAACACTGAAGCTTTCTTT. Residues: CASSRSPTGNTEAFF.

V is TRBV19 and J is TRBJ2-1, with 10 bases matching TRBD1. After removal of 10 bases from V and 7 bases from J, the junction contained 13 bases not matched to a gene. Germline V gives CDR1 LNHDA, CDR2 SQIVND (reference sequence). The CDR3 runs to 15 residues. Here the CDR3 DNA reads TGTGCCACCCACCCGCGGGACAGGGGTTCTAATGAGCAGTTCTTC. Its translation is CATHPRDRGSNEQFF.

This clone was detected only a few times. The chain links TRBV29-1 to TRBJ1-5; D is unresolved. Trimming shortened V by 8 bases and J by 4 bases, and 12 bases separated the two germline ends. The CDR3 is made up of 12 amino acids. Per germline, CDR1 SQVTM and CDR2 ANQGSEA. The CDR3 spells CSTREGNQPQHF. In nucleotides, the CDR3 is TGCAGCACCCGGGAGGGTAATCAGCCCCAGCATTTT. The full variable domain, its missing parts supplied by reference TRBV29-1 and TRBJ1-5, is SAVISQKPSRDICQRGTSLTIQCQVDSQVTMMFWYRQQPGQSLTLIATANQGSEATYESGFVIDKFPISRPNLTFSTLTVSNMSPEDSSIYLCSTREGNQPQHFGDGTRLSIL.

The CDR3 loop reads CASSLSGGLGGELFF. The DNA of the CDR3 is TGTGCCAGCAGTTTATCAGGGGGCCTGGGCGGGGAGCTGTTTTTT. The genes are TRBV28 and TRBJ2-2, with 8 bases matching TRBD1. The V segment lost 1 base and the J segment 7 bases; nucleotides outside the gene matches: 5. Looked up from germline, CDR1 is MDHEN and CDR2 is SYDVKM. The CDR3 is made up of 15 amino acids.

The chain has TRBV2 and TRBJ2-5; D remains unclear. Per germline, CDR1 SNHLY and CDR2 FYNNEI. The length of the CDR3 is 13 residues. Trimming removed 4 bases from V and 1 base from J, with 7 bases in between. The CDR3, as DNA: TGTGCCAGCAGTGGCGGTATCCAAGAGACCCAGTACTTC. Translation: CASSGGIQETQYF.

The rearrangement links TRBV7-2 to TRBJ2-1; 13 nucleotides align to TRBD2. CDR1 is SGHTA and CDR2 is FQGNSA in the germline V gene. Trimming removed 0 bases from V and 9 bases from J; junction bases left unmatched: 11. The CDR3 has 18 residues. Here the CDR3 DNA reads TGTGCCAGCAGCTTAGCTCCGCAGGGACTAGCGGGGAAAGGTGAGCAGTTCTTC. Amino acid sequence: CASSLAPQGLAGKGEQFF.

This clone was detected many times. The gene calls are TRBV28 and TRBJ1-2; D gene unclear. The germline gives CDR1 MDHEN, CDR2 SYDVKM. There are 12 residues in the CDR3. V was clipped by 2 bases and J by 5 bases, with 6 bases between them. The CDR3 sequence: CASSLQKYGYTF. The DNA for the CDR3 is TGTGCCAGCAGTTTACAGAAATATGGCTACACCTTC.

V usage is TRBV29-1 and J usage is TRBJ1-2; 11 positions agree with TRBD1. This CDR3 contains 13 residues. Unmatched junction bases numbered 5, after V lost 3 bases and J lost 8 bases. Per germline, CDR1 SQVTM and CDR2 ANQGSEA. DNA of the CDR3: TGCAGCGTTGACGGACAGGGGGCTGGAGGCTACACCTTC. It is translated as CSVDGQGAGGYTF.

This clone has only one observation. The V gene is TRBV23-1, the J gene TRBJ2-7; TRBD1 agrees at 10 bases. TRBV23-1 is designated an ORF whose function remains uncertain. The CDR3 is 16 amino acids. The trim removed 6 bases at V and 5 bases at J, leaving 13 bases unmatched. The CDR3, as DNA: TGCGCCAGCAGAAGTATGGGGGCCGGGACAGGGGACGAGCAGTACTTC. Protein product: CASRSMGAGTGDEQYF.

The genes are TRBV6-5 and TRBJ1-2, with 9 bases fitting TRBD1. J lost 4 bases, V lost 4 bases, and 7 bases had no gene match. The CDR3 extends over 15 amino acids. Germline V gene data show CDR1 as MNHEY and CDR2 as SVGAGI. CDR3 DNA sequence: TGTGCCAGCAGTTCAGAGCAACAGGGGGCCTATGGCTACACCTTC. Its protein product is CASSSEQQGAYGYTF.

V usage is TRBV5-4 and J usage is TRBJ2-7; tentatively, D is TRBD1 (6 bases). Trimming removed 0 bases at V and 6 bases at J, with 13 bases between. Per germline, CDR1 SGHNT and CDR2 YYREEE (reference sequence). CDR3 length equals 14 residues. CDR3 sequence: CASSLEGTPAEQYF. The DNA of the CDR3 is TGTGCCAGCAGCTTGGAGGGGACACCCGCCGAGCAGTACTTC.

On this clone: One end of the junction is discordant with germline, which a read error may explain. The chain couples TRBV5-4 to TRBJ2-7, with TRBD1 matching over 10 bases. CDR3 length: 13 amino acids. Germline lookup yields CDR1 SGHNT and CDR2 YYREEE (reference sequence). CDR3 region: CASSLDRGLPIVF. CDR3 in DNA: TGTGCCAGCAGCCTAGACAGGGGGCTCCCGATCGTCTTC.

The chain links TRBV6-6 to TRBJ2-1; perhaps TRBD2 as D (7 bases). CDR1 is MNHNY and CDR2 is SVGAGI in the germline V gene (reference sequence). Trimming removed 5 bases from V and 8 bases from J, with 19 bases in between. This CDR3 contains 15 residues. The CDR3 loop reads CASSKQGGAPDEQFF. The CDR3 nucleotides are TGTGCCAGCAGTAAACAAGGGGGGGCCCCGGATGAGCAGTTCTTC.

This chain uses TRBV27 with TRBJ1-2, with TRBD1 identical over 7 bases. This CDR3 is built from 13 residues. Germline CDR1 MNHEY, CDR2 SMNVEV (reference sequence). Trimming took 5 bases from V and 10 from J; bases not matched to a gene: 10. The CDR3 coding sequence is TGTGCCAGCAGTACAACGTTCGACAGGGCCTACACCTTC. This sequence encodes CASSTTFDRAYTF.